This entry describes one TCR beta chain. This CDR3 spans 13 amino acids. Unmatched junction bases numbered 7, after V lost 11 bases and J lost 1 base. Germline-derived CDR1 and CDR2 are MNHEY and SVGAGI. This entry comes from a study of T cell responses to AZD1222 COVID-19 vaccine. The repertoire was sequenced with immunoSEQ multiplex PCR; TCRdb's copy has only in-frame clones and lacks some. The table lists just under 85,000 clones, approximately 87% of them singletons, with about 7.7% in the top ten. Sequencing used peripheral blood, obtained on day 0 of AZD1222 vaccination. The chain uses TRBV6-5 and TRBJ1-2; 7 positions agree with TRBD1. The sequence came from an adult in good health. As DNA, the CDR3 is TGTGCCTCTTGGGGACAGAGTAACTATGGCTACACCTTC. Protein: CASWGQSNYGYTF.